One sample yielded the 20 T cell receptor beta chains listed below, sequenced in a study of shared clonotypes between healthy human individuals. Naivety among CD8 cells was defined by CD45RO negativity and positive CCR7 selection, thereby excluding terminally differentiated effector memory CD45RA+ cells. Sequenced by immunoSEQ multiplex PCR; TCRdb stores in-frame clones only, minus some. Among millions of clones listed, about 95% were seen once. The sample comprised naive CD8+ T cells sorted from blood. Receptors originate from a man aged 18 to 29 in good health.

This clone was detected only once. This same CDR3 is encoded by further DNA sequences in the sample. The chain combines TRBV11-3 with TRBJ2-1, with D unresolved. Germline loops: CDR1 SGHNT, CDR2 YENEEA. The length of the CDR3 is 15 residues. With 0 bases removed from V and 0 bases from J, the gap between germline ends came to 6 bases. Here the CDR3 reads CASSLDPSSYNEQFF. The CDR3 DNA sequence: TGTGCCAGCAGCTTAGACCCGAGCTCCTACAATGAGCAGTTCTTC.

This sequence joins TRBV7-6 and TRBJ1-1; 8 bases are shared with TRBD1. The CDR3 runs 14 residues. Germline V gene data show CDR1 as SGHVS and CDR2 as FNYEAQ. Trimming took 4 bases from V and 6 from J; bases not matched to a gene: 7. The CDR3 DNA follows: TGTGCCAGCAGCTCCGGGACAGGAGGGCCTGAAGCTTTCTTT. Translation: CASSSGTGGPEAFF.

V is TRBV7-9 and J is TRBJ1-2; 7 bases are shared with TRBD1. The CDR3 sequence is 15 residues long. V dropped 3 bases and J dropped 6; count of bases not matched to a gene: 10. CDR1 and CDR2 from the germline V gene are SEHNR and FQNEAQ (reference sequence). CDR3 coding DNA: TGTGCCAGCAGCTTTAGTACAGGGGTTGATCATGGCTACACCTTC. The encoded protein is CASSFSTGVDHGYTF.

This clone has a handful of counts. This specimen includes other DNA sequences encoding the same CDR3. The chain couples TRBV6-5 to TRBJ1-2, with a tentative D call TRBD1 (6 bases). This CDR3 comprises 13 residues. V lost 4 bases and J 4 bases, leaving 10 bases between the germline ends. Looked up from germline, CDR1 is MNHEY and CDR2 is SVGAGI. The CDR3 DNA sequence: TGTGCCAGCAGTTCAACAGGGATCTATGGCTACACCTTC. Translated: CASSSTGIYGYTF.

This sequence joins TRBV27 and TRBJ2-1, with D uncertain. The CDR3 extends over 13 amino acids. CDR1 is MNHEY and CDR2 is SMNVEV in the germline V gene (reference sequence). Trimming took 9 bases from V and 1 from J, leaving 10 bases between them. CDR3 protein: CARHSPSYNEQFF. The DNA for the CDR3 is TGTGCCAGGCATAGCCCGTCCTACAATGAGCAGTTCTTC.

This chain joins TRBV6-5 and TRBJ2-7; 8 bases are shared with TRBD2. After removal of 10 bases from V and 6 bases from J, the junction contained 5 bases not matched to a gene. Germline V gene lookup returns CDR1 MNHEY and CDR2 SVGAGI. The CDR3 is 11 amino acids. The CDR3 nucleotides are TGTGCCACCACGGGAGGGGGCGAGCAGTACTTC. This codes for CATTGGGEQYF.

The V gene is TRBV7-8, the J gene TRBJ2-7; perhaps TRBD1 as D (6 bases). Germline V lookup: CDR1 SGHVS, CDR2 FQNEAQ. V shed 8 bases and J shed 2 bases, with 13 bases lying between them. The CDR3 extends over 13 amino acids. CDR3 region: CASGSAGAYEQYF. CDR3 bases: TGTGCCAGCGGCAGTGCAGGGGCCTACGAGCAGTACTTC.

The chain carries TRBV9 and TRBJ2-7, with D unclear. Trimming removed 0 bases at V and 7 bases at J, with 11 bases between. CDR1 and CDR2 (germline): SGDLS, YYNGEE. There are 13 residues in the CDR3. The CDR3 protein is CASSVGHLGEQYF. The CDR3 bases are TGTGCCAGCAGCGTAGGACACCTTGGGGAGCAGTACTTC.

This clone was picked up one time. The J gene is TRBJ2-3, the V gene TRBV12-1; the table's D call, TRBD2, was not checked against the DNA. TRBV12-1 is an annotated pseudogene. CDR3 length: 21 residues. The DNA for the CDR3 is TGTGCCAGCATCCACCCCGGGGGACTAGCGGGACCTAAGGTTGTCCCAGATACGCAGTATTTT. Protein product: CASIHPGGLAGPKVVPDTQYF.

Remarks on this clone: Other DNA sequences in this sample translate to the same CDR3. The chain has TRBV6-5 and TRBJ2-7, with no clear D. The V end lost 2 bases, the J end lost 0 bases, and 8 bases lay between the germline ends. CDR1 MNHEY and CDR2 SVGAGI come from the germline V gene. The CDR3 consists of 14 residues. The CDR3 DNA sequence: TGTGCCAGCAGTTACGACGGCAGCTCCTACGAGCAGTACTTC. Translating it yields CASSYDGSSYEQYF.

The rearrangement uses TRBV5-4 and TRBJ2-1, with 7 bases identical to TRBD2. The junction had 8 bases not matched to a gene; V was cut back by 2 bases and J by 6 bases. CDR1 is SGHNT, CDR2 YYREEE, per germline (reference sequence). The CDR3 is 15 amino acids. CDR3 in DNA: TGTGCCAGCAGCTTTGATAGCGGGCTCGGCAATGAGCAGTTCTTC. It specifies CASSFDSGLGNEQFF.

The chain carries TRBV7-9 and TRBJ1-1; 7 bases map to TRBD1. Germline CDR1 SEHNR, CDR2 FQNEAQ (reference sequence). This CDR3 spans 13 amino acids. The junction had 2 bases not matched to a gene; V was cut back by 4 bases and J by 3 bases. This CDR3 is CASSSGQYTEAFF. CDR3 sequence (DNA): TGTGCCAGCAGCTCGGGACAGTACACTGAAGCTTTCTTT.

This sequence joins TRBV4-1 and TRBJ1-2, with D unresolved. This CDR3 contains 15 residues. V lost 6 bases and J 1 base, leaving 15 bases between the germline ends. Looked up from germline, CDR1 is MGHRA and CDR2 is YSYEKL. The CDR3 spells CASSLRFGDNYGYTF. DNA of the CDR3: TGCGCCAGCAGTCTAAGATTCGGGGATAACTATGGCTACACCTTC.

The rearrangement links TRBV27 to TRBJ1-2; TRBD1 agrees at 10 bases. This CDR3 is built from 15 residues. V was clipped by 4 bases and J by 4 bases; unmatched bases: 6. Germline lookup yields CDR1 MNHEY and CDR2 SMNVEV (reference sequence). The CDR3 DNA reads TGTGCCAGCAGTTACGACAGGGGGCTTGGCTATGGCTACACCTTC. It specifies CASSYDRGLGYGYTF.

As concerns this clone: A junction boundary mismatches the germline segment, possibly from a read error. This CDR3 reads CASTYVDIRSDTQYF. The CDR3 nucleotides are TGTGCCAGCACTTACGTGGACATAAGGTCGGATACGCAGTATTTT. The V and J genes are TRBV6-6 and TRBJ2-3; TRBD1 might be the D (5 bases). The germline CDR1 and CDR2 sequences are MNHNY and SVGAGI (reference sequence). The CDR3 has 15 residues.

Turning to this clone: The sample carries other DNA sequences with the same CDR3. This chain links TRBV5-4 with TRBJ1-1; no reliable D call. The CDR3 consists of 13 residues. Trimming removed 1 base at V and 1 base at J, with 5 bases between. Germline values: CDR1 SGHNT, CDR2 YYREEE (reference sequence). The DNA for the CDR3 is TGTGCCAGCAGCTTGCCGGAGAACACTGAAGCTTTCTTT. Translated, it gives CASSLPENTEAFF.

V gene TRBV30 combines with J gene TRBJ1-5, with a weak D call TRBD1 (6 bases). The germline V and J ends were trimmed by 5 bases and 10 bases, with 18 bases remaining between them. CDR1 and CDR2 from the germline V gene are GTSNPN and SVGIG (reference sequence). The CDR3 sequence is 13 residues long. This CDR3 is CAWDMGAQEPQHF. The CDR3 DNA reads TGTGCCTGGGACATGGGGGCTCAGGAACCCCAGCATTTT. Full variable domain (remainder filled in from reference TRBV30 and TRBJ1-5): SQTIHQWPATLVQPVGSPLSLECTVEGTSNPNLYWYRQAAGRGLQLLFYSVGIGQISSEVPQNLSASRPQDRQFILSSKKLLLSDSGFYLCAWDMGAQEPQHFGDGTRLSIL.

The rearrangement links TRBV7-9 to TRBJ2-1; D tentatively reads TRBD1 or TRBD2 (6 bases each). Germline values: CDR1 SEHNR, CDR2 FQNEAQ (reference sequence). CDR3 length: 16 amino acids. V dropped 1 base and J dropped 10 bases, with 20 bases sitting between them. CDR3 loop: CASSLGFGGAGGEQFF. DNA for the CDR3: TGTGCCAGCAGCTTAGGTTTTGGGGGCGCAGGAGGGGAGCAGTTCTTC. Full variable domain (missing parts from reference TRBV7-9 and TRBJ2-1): DTGVSQNPRHKITKRGQNVTFRCDPISEHNRLYWYRQTLGQGPEFLTYFQNEAQLEKSRLLSDRFSAERPKGSFSTLEIQRTEQGDSAMYLCASSLGFGGAGGEQFFGPGTRLTVL.

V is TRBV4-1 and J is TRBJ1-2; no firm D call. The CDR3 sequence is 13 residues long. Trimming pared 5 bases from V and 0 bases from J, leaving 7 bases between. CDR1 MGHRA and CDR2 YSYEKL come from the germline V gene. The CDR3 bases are TGCGCCAGCAGCACCAGAGCTAACTATGGCTACACCTTC. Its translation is CASSTRANYGYTF.

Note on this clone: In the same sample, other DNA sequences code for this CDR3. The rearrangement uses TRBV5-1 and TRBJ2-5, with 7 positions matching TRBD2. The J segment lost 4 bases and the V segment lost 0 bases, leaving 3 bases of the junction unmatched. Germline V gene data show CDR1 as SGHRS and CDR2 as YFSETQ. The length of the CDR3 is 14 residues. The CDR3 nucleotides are TGCGCCAGCAGCTTGGCGGGGGGAGGAGAGACCCAGTACTTC. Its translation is CASSLAGGGETQYF.